The rows below give T cell receptor beta chains drawn from one sample of a study of OX40 agonist ivuxolimab in advanced cancers. Repertoires were generated with immunoSEQ multiplex PCR, while TCRdb's copy carries only in-frame clones and drops some. The sample lists about 76,000 clones; approximately 84% were seen once. This specimen was CD4+ or CD8+ T cells sorted from blood, taken in a trial of the OX40 agonist ivuxolimab. The source is an adult with an advanced solid tumor such as melanoma, head and neck, liver or kidney cancer. Both conserved end residues are part of each CDR3. Fields, in order: J gene, clone size, V gene, D gene, CDR3 protein, CDR3 DNA. D genes are given only for firm matches. Not every row has a clone size; where given, it reads once, few, many or a size class.

TRBJ2-1 | NA | TRBV4-3 | TRBD2 | CASSQDPSGGYNEQFF | TGCGCCAGCAGCCAAGATCCAAGCGGGGGCTACAATGAGCAGTTCTTC
TRBJ1-1 | few | TRBV4-3 | NA | CASSQDGESTEAFF | TGCGCCAGCAGCCAAGACGGAGAGTCCACTGAAGCTTTCTTT
TRBJ2-5 | NA | TRBV5-1 | TRBD1 | CASSLDRGQTQYF | TGCGCCAGCAGCTTAGACAGGGGACAGACCCAGTACTTC
TRBJ2-1 | NA | TRBV7-8 | TRBD2 | CASSLVRSLAGVRNEQFF | TGTGCCAGCAGCTTAGTTAGGTCGCTAGCGGGAGTTCGGAATGAGCAGTTCTTC
TRBJ1-5 | NA | TRBV2 | NA | CASSEMLDRNQPQHF | TGTGCCAGCAGTGAAATGCTAGACAGGAATCAGCCCCAGCATTTT
TRBJ2-1 | NA | TRBV18 | TRBD2 | CASSPSLAGGPGNEQFF | TGTGCCAGCTCCCCCTCGCTAGCGGGAGGGCCAGGCAATGAGCAGTTCTTC
TRBJ2-7 | NA | TRBV4-3 | TRBD2 | CASSDSGTIYEQYF | TGCGCCAGCAGTGACAGCGGGACTATCTACGAGCAGTACTTC
TRBJ2-3 | NA | TRBV14 | TRBD1 | CASSPRTGVDTQYF | TGTGCCAGCAGCCCTCGGACAGGGGTGGATACGCAGTATTTT
TRBJ2-7 | NA | TRBV19 | NA | CASSAKGYEQYF | TGTGCCAGTAGCGCGAAAGGCTACGAGCAGTACTTC
TRBJ2-3 | once | TRBV4-1 | NA | CASSQAHSTDTQYF | TGCGCCAGCAGCCAAGCCCACAGCACAGATACGCAGTATTTT
TRBJ1-6 | NA | TRBV7-2 | NA | CASSQGGARKSYNSPLHF | TGTGCCAGCAGCCAGGGCGGGGCTCGGAAGTCCTATAATTCACCCCTCCACTTT
TRBJ2-1 | NA | TRBV29-1 | NA | CSVDVGNEQFF | TGCAGCGTTGACGTAGGCAATGAGCAGTTCTTC
TRBJ1-2 | NA | TRBV28 | NA | CASSSVTSANYGYTF | TGTGCCAGCAGCTCTGTGACTTCAGCTAACTATGGCTACACCTTC
TRBJ1-2 | NA | TRBV2 | TRBD1 | CASSSGGSGGYTF | TGTGCCAGCAGTTCAGGGGGCTCGGGGGGCTACACCTTC
TRBJ2-7 | NA | TRBV7-2 | NA | CASSLEVTYEQYF | TGTGCCAGCAGCTTAGAGGTCACCTACGAGCAGTACTTC